The clone carrying this TCR beta chain was seen only once. The antigen is unknown. This record belongs to a study of beta chain features in type 1 diabetes. Study overall: Examination spanned around 110 million sorted cells from all samples.

Overall study findings and caveats: The cDNA sequencing approach could over-represent high-TCR-expressing cells. Shortening of TCRB CDR3s, moderate but significant, appeared in all four CD4+ subsets of Type 1 diabetes patients.

The CDR3 spans 13 residues. Germline CDR1 SGHTA, CDR2 FQGTGA. With 2 bases removed from V and 4 bases from J, the gap between germline ends came to 8 bases. As every portion of the isolated RNA was reverse transcribed, the sequencing read expressed TCRB transcripts. TCRdb keeps only in-frame clones here, not all; method: immunoSEQ multiplex PCR. The sample shows approximately 250,000 clones, roughly 24% of them seen only once. The sample was naive CD4+ T cells from blood. The rearrangement uses TRBV7-3 and TRBJ1-2, with D perhaps matching TRBD1 (5 bases). The origin of this receptor is a woman aged 25 to 39 with type 1 diabetes. The CDR3 nucleotides are TGTGCCAGCAGCTTAGGGACTGGCTATGGCTACACCTTC. It translates to CASSLGTGYGYTF.